This T cell receptor beta chain came from a study of blood T cell repertoires in COVID-19. This clone was found once. Sequenced by immunoSEQ multiplex PCR; TCRdb stores in-frame clones only, minus some. The table lists 40,000 to 65,000 clones, just over 85% of them singletons. Trimming removed 1 base at V and 5 bases at J, with 15 bases between. This CDR3 is built from 15 residues. Per germline, CDR1 SGHNT and CDR2 YYREEE (reference sequence). V is TRBV5-4 and J is TRBJ2-5; perhaps TRBD1 as D (6 bases). The sequence came from a man between 65 and 85 years old with active COVID-19. Sample: peripheral blood. The CDR3 loop reads CASSLIQGREETQYF. DNA of the CDR3: TGTGCCAGCAGCTTGATACAGGGACGTGAGGAGACCCAGTACTTC.